This T cell receptor beta chain appears in the sequencing data of a study of blood T cell repertoires in COVID-19. About the research overall: T cells, B-cell-depleted T cells, or PBMCs supplied cDNA or gDNA.

The CDR3 has 15 residues. V lost 0 bases to trimming and J lost 1 base, with 9 bases between them. Per the germline V gene, CDR1 is MNHNY and CDR2 is SVGAGI (reference sequence). In the source study's methods: By means of reference gene primer amplification, nucleated cell counts were estimated. The method was immunoSEQ multiplex PCR; TCRdb's version includes in-frame clones alone and lacks a portion of them. V, J and clone size reflect that table, while D and trimming were determined from the DNA. The data contain under 250,000 clones, 82% of them singletons. The chain recombines TRBV6-6 with TRBJ2-5; a weak D match, TRBD2 (5 bases). The clonotype comes from a woman at least 80 years old with acute or convalescent COVID-19. Source material: peripheral blood. DNA of the CDR3: TGTGCCAGCAGTTACTCTGCAGGAGGCCAAGAGACCCAGTACTTC. Translation: CASSYSAGGQETQYF.